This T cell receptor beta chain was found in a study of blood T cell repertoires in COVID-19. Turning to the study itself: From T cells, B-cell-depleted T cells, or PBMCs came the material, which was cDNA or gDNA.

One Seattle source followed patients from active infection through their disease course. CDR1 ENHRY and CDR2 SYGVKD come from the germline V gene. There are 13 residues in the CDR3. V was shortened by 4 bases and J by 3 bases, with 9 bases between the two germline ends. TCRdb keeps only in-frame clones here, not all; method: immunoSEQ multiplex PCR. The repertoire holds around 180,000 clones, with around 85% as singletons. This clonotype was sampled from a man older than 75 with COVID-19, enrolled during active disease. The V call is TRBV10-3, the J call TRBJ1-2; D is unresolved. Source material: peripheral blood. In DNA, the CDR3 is TGTGCCATCAGTGCCGGCCAGGACTATGGCTACACCTTC. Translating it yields CAISAGQDYGYTF.